This T cell receptor (beta chain) was retrieved from a study of post-analysis software for immune sequencing data. The wider study: Secondary progressive, relapsing-remitting and progressive-relapsing multiple sclerosis were among the included disease courses. Overall study results and limits: There were a few TRBV segments more frequent in patients than controls, and TRBV5-6, TRBV5-1 and TRBV20-1 were among them. Samples sharing a preparation batch grouped tightly together when assessed by F measure. Multiple sclerosis patients showed significantly lower normalized Chao1 diversity than controls did.

This clonotype was counted only a few times. The antigen remains undetermined. The DNA is left out, because the CDR3 cannot be placed on it with certainty; the CDR3 is given as TCRdb lists it. The CDR3 numbers 20 amino acids, ends counted. Germline V gene lookup returns CDR1 MGHDK and CDR2 SYGVNS. cDNA libraries for TCR beta contained unique molecular identifiers. TCRdb called the PCR reads again in MiXCR, with one record for every CDR3 protein. The table lists hundreds of thousands of distinct CDR3 sequences, 55% to 60% of them singletons. This TCR was sampled from a girl aged 2-10 years with multiple sclerosis. The material sequenced was blood. The chain uses TRBV25-1 and TRBJ1-4. The CDR3 spells CASSGGYTFGSGTTNEKLFF.